This T cell receptor beta chain was sequenced in a study of long-term antiretroviral therapy in people with HIV. About the research overall: The 2015 immediate-ART recommendation came about a decade after the earliest samples. Overall study results and limits: Repertoires looked antigen-experienced, with only a slight naive shift after ART. Data on ART adherence, viral resistance or therapy changes were unavailable.

Details on this clone: Its antigen is undetermined.

From germline, CDR1 is SGHVS and CDR2 FQNEAQ. V was pared by 1 base and J by 2 bases, with 13 bases between. The length of the CDR3 is 16 residues. Version v3.0 of the immunoSEQ assay ran at survey level. Assay used: immunoSEQ multiplex PCR; TCRdb lists only in-frame clones, some missing. Of around 25,000 clones in the sample, 65% to 90% were seen once. The starting material was unsorted PBMCs, obtained at the start of antiretroviral therapy, before treatment. The V gene is TRBV7-8, the J gene TRBJ2-3, with a tentative D call TRBD2 (5 bases). This sequence was found in a woman in her late teens or twenties with HIV. The CDR3 DNA reads TGTGCCAGCAGCTTAGGTCCTAGACTACCCACAGATACGCAGTATTTT. It is translated as CASSLGPRLPTDTQYF.